What follows are 25 T cell receptor beta chains derived from one specimen sequenced in a study of blood T cell repertoires in COVID-19. The repertoire was sequenced with immunoSEQ multiplex PCR; TCRdb's copy has only in-frame clones and lacks some. The sample lists a few hundred thousand clones; over 80% were seen once. Sequenced input: PBMCs or T cells enriched from blood (not recorded which). These receptor sequences come from a human donor in a cohort exposed to, infected with or recovered from COVID-19 (not recorded which). The donor label of this sample is uncertain.

The CDR3 protein is CASRPPGHSLAGELFF. The CDR3 bases are TGTGCCAGCAGGCCCCCGGGACATTCGCTGGCCGGGGAGCTGTTTTTT. The chain combines TRBV7-2 with TRBJ2-2; tentative D call: TRBD1 (6 bases). Germline lookup yields CDR1 SGHTA and CDR2 FQGNSA. The V gene lost 6 bases and the J gene lost 6 bases, with 20 bases spanning the gap. This CDR3 has 16 residues. The full variable domain, in which reference TRBV7-2 and TRBJ2-2 provide the parts outside the CDR3, is GAGVSQSPSNKVTEKGKDVELRCDPISGHTALYWYRQSLGQGLEFLIYFQGNSAPDKSGLPSDRFSAERTGGSVSTLTIQRTQQEDSAVYLCASRPPGHSLAGELFFGEGSRLTVL.

The chain combines TRBV11-2 with TRBJ2-3, with a possible D match to TRBD2 (6 bases). This CDR3 comprises 16 residues. The germline V gene encodes CDR1 SGHAT and CDR2 FQNNGV. The V end was cut by 5 bases, the J end by 4 bases, with 19 bases between. The CDR3 DNA sequence: TGTGCCAGCAGCCAGACGGGGGATTTAGTATCAGATACGCAGTATTTT. Protein: CASSQTGDLVSDTQYF.

J is TRBJ1-1 and V is TRBV30, with D tentatively TRBD1 (6 bases). Per the germline V gene, CDR1 is GTSNPN and CDR2 is SVGIG (reference sequence). This CDR3 comprises 12 residues. Trimming took off 5 bases at V and 4 bases at J, with 11 bases between the two ends. CDR3 sequence reads: CAWEGDVTEAFF. The CDR3, as DNA: TGTGCCTGGGAGGGGGACGTCACTGAAGCTTTCTTT.

The chain carries TRBV19 and TRBJ2-7; unclear D gene. The CDR3 has 12 residues. CDR1 is LNHDA and CDR2 is SQIVND in the germline V gene (reference sequence). Trimming took 4 bases from V and 1 from J, leaving 5 bases between them. CDR3 protein: CASSTGSYEQYF. The CDR3 DNA sequence: TGTGCCAGTAGTACCGGGTCCTACGAGCAGTACTTC.

J is TRBJ2-7 and V is TRBV19, with D possibly being TRBD1 (6 bases). V shed 5 bases and J shed 0 bases, with 8 bases lying between them. The CDR3 loop spans 13 amino acids. Germline-derived CDR1 and CDR2 are LNHDA and SQIVND (reference sequence). The CDR3 DNA reads TGTGCCAGTAGTCAGGGGTCCTCCTACGAGCAGTACTTC. It yields the protein CASSQGSSYEQYF.

The V and J genes are TRBV2 and TRBJ1-1; 7 bases are shared with TRBD1. CDR1 and CDR2 (germline): SNHLY, FYNNEI. This CDR3 has 14 residues. The junction had 6 bases not matched to a gene; V was cut back by 7 bases and J by 1 base. The CDR3 is CASTTGQQNTEAFF. The DNA for the CDR3 is TGTGCCAGCACCACGGGACAGCAGAACACTGAAGCTTTCTTT.

This clone was seen only once. The chain links TRBV29-1 to TRBJ1-1, with 7 positions matching TRBD1. V lost 7 bases to trimming and J lost 2 bases; unmatched junction nucleotides: 13. Per germline, CDR1 SQVTM and CDR2 ANQGSEA. This CDR3 has 15 residues. This CDR3 reads CSAYSLRGRNTEAFF. CDR3 sequence (DNA): TGCAGCGCTTACTCTTTGAGGGGGCGTAACACTGAAGCTTTCTTT.

The chain has TRBV19 and TRBJ1-2; D unresolved. V gave up 0 bases and J gave up 5 bases, with 13 bases separating them. This CDR3 contains 15 residues. The germline V gene has CDR1 LNHDA and CDR2 SQIVND (reference sequence). CDR3 coding DNA: TGTGCCAGTAGTATAGATCCAAGTCAGGCTTATGGCTACACCTTC. Its translation is CASSIDPSQAYGYTF.

V usage is TRBV5-4 and J usage is TRBJ1-3; D may be TRBD1 (5 bases). Trimming stripped 0 bases from V and 2 bases from J, with 9 bases between. Germline V gene data show CDR1 as SGHNT and CDR2 as YYREEE (reference sequence). The CDR3 extends over 15 amino acids. For the CDR3, the DNA is TGTGCCAGCAGCTTGGGCAGGGCGCCTGGAAACACCATATATTTT. Translated, it gives CASSLGRAPGNTIYF. The whole variable domain, remainder taken from reference TRBV5-4 and TRBJ1-3, is ETGVTQSPTHLIKTRGQQVTLRCSSQSGHNTVSWYQQALGQGPQFIFQYYREEENGRGNFPPRFSGLQFPNYSSELNVNALELDDSALYLCASSLGRAPGNTIYFGEGSWLTVV.

The chain joins TRBV12-3 or TRBV12-4 to TRBJ1-2; D unclear. The CDR3 contains 13 residues. Trimming left V 3 bases short and J 7 bases short, with 12 bases between. The CDR3 protein is CASSLRVQVGYTF. Here the CDR3 DNA reads TGTGCCAGCAGTTTGCGGGTTCAAGTTGGCTACACCTTC.

The CDR3 nucleotides read TGTGCCAGTAGTTACGCTAGCGGGGGTGATAGTGAGCAGTTCTTC. Translating gives CASSYASGGDSEQFF. This chain uses TRBV19 with TRBJ2-1, with 10 positions matching TRBD2. The CDR3 has 15 amino acids. In germline, CDR1 is LNHDA, CDR2 SQIVND (reference sequence). V trimming: 5 bases; J trimming: 9 bases; junction bases outside the gene matches: 10.

This rearrangement joins TRBV7-3 to TRBJ2-1, with D possibly matching TRBD2 (6 bases). The V end was cut by 8 bases, the J end by 6 bases, with 14 bases between. This CDR3 is 13 amino acids long. Looked up from germline, CDR1 is SGHTA and CDR2 is FQGTGA. The CDR3 is CASGGLGGNEQFF. The CDR3 region has the DNA TGTGCCAGCGGCGGACTGGGGGGCAATGAGCAGTTCTTC.

The chain couples TRBV5-6 to TRBJ1-6, with D hard to call. The CDR3 length is 14 residues. CDR1 SGHDT and CDR2 YYEEEE come from the germline V gene. Trimming cost V 4 bases and J 8 bases, with 13 bases left between them. CDR3 protein: CASSPDRRYSPLHF. The CDR3 DNA reads TGTGCCAGCAGCCCTGACCGGAGATATTCACCCCTCCACTTT.

The chain employs TRBV4-2 and TRBJ2-7, with no clear D. V lost 0 bases and J 6 bases, leaving 6 bases between the germline ends. The CDR3 is made up of 12 amino acids. Germline CDR1 LGHNA, CDR2 YNFKEQ. The CDR3 bases are TGTGCCAGCAGCCAAGATCGCGTCGAGCAGTACTTC. Residues: CASSQDRVEQYF.

This clone was detected only once. CDR3 loop: CASRDVRGTGNGYTF. The CDR3 region has the DNA TGTGCCAGCAGAGACGTCCGGGGGACAGGGAACGGCTACACCTTC. The genes are TRBV2 and TRBJ1-2; 9 bases match TRBD1. The CDR3 loop spans 15 amino acids. The junction had 13 bases not matched to a gene; V was cut back by 6 bases and J by 8 bases. CDR1 and CDR2 (germline): SNHLY, FYNNEI.

V usage is TRBV5-1 and J usage is TRBJ2-1, with 9 bases matching TRBD2. The germline CDR1 and CDR2 sequences are SGHRS and YFSETQ. The CDR3 extends over 15 amino acids. After removal of 7 bases from V and 3 bases from J, the junction contained 8 bases not matched to a gene. CDR3 loop: CASSSGRGGYNEQFF. DNA for the CDR3: TGCGCCAGCTCTTCAGGGCGGGGGGGCTACAATGAGCAGTTCTTC.

This clone was counted only a few times. The CDR3 reads CASRTGGSSYEQYF. The CDR3 coding sequence is TGTGCCAGCCGGACAGGTGGAAGCTCCTACGAGCAGTACTTC. The chain combines TRBV2 with TRBJ2-7; 7 bases are shared with TRBD1. V lost 8 bases, J lost 0 bases, and 7 bases stayed unmatched. Per germline, CDR1 SNHLY and CDR2 FYNNEI. The CDR3 covers 14 residues.

The chain links TRBV19 to TRBJ1-2, with 10 nucleotides matching TRBD1. The V gene's germline CDR1 is LNHDA and CDR2 SQIVND (reference sequence). The CDR3 extends over 15 amino acids. With V trimmed by 6 bases and J by 8 bases, 12 bases remained unmatched. The CDR3 here is CASSDFGTGANGYTF. CDR3 in DNA: TGTGCCAGTAGCGACTTCGGGACAGGGGCTAACGGCTACACCTTC.

The gene calls are TRBV6-5 and TRBJ2-7; 9 bases align to TRBD2. Trimming took 4 bases from V and 6 from J; bases not matched to a gene: 13. This CDR3 has 16 residues. The germline CDR1 and CDR2 sequences are MNHEY and SVGAGI. As DNA, the CDR3 is TGTGCCAGCAGTTTAGGGCGGGGGGGCCTCTCGGGCGAGCAGTACTTC. This encodes CASSLGRGGLSGEQYF.

The rearrangement uses TRBV9 and TRBJ1-1; a weak D match, TRBD1 (6 bases). V was trimmed by 0 bases and J by 4 bases, leaving 10 bases between them. The germline V gene has CDR1 SGDLS and CDR2 YYNGEE. The CDR3 totals 14 residues. The CDR3 coding sequence is TGTGCCAGCAGCGTAGGTGGCAGGGGCACTGAAGCTTTCTTT. Translated: CASSVGGRGTEAFF.

J is TRBJ1-1 and V is TRBV10-3; tentatively, D is TRBD1 (5 bases). Germline V gene lookup returns CDR1 ENHRY and CDR2 SYGVKD. The germline V and J ends were trimmed by 6 bases and 3 bases, with 11 bases remaining between them. This CDR3 is 13 amino acids long. CDR3 amino acids: CAIRQGLDTEAFF. The CDR3 nucleotides read TGTGCCATCAGGCAGGGTTTGGACACTGAAGCTTTCTTT.

The chain combines TRBV19 with TRBJ1-5; possibly TRBD1 for D (6 bases). This CDR3 comprises 14 residues. V gave up 4 bases and J gave up 4 bases, with 11 bases separating them. From germline, CDR1 is LNHDA and CDR2 SQIVND (reference sequence). DNA for the CDR3: TGTGCCAGTAGTAAAGGGGGAAGGAATCAGCCCCAGCATTTT. It codes for CASSKGGRNQPQHF.

The chain carries TRBV4-1 and TRBJ2-7; D possibly corresponds to TRBD1 (6 bases). Trimming removed 3 bases from V and 2 bases from J, with 17 bases in between. CDR1 is MGHRA, CDR2 YSYEKL, per germline. The CDR3 is 16 amino acids. Here the CDR3 reads CASSHPPGVGTYEQYF. In DNA form, the CDR3 reads TGCGCCAGCAGCCACCCGCCAGGGGTAGGGACCTACGAGCAGTACTTC.

The DNA for the CDR3 is TGTGCCAGCAGCCCCCCGACAGTCCTGAGAAATGAGCAGTTCTTC. The encoded protein is CASSPPTVLRNEQFF. The chain employs TRBV6-5 and TRBJ2-1; D possibly corresponds to TRBD1 (5 bases). Germline V CDR1 and CDR2: MNHEY, SVGAGI. This CDR3 is built from 15 residues. Deletions cut 6 bases from V and 7 bases from J, with 19 bases between.

This clone was counted once. This chain links TRBV27 with TRBJ1-1; maybe TRBD1 (6 bases). CDR3 length: 14 amino acids. Trimming removed 6 bases from V and 1 base from J, with 12 bases in between. Germline CDR1 and CDR2: MNHEY and SMNVEV (reference sequence). Written as DNA, the CDR3 is TGTGCCAGCAGAGATGGACAGACGAACACTGAAGCTTTCTTT. Its protein product is CASRDGQTNTEAFF.